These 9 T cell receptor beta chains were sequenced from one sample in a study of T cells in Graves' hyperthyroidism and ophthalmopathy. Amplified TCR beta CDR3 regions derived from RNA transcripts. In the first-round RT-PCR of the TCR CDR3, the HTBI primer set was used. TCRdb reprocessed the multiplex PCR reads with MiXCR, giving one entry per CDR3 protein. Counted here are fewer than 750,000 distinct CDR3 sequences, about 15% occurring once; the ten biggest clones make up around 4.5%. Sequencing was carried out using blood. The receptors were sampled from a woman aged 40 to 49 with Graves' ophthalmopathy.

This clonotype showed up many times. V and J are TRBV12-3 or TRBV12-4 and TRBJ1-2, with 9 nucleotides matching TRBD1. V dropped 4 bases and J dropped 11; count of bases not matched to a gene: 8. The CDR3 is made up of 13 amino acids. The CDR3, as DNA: TGTGCCAGCAGTTGGGACAGGGTAGGGGCATACACCTTC. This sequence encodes CASSWDRVGAYTF.

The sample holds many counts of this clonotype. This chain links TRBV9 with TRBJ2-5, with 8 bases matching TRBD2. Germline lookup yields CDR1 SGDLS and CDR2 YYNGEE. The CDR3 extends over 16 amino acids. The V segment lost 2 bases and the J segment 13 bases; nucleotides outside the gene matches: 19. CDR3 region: CASSVEGASGRESRYF. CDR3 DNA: TGTGCCAGCAGCGTCGAGGGTGCTAGCGGGCGGGAGTCCCGGTACTTC.

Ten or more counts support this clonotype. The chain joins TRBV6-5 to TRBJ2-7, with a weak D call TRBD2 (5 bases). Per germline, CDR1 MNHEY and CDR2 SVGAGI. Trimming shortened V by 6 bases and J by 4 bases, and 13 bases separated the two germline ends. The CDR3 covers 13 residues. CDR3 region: CASRAARGYEQYF. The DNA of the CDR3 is TGTGCCAGCAGGGCCGCCCGAGGGTACGAGCAGTACTTC.

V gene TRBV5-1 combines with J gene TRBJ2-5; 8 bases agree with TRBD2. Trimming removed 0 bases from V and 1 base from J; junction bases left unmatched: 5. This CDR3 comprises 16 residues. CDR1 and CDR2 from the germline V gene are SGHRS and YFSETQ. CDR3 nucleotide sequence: TGCGCCAGCAGCTTGGTTGGTAGCGGGACCCAAGAGACCCAGTACTTC. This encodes CASSLVGSGTQETQYF.

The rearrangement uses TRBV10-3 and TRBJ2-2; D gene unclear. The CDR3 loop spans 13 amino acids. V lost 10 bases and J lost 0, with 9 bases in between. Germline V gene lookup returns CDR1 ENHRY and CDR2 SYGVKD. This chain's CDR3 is CATTNANTGELFF. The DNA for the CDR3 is TGTGCCACAACAAACGCGAACACCGGGGAGCTGTTTTTT.

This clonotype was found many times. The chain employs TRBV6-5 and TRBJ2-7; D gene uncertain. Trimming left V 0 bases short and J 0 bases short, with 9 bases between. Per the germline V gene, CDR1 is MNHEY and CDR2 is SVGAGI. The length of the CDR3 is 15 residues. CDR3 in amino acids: CASSYSQLVSYEQYF. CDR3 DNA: TGTGCCAGCAGTTACTCGCAGCTAGTCTCCTACGAGCAGTACTTC.

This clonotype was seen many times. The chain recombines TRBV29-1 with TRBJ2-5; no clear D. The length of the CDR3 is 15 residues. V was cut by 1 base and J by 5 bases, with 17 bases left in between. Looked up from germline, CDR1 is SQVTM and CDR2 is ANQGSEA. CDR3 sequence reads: CSVEVAAEITETQYF. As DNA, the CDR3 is TGCAGCGTTGAAGTCGCGGCCGAAATTACGGAGACCCAGTACTTC.

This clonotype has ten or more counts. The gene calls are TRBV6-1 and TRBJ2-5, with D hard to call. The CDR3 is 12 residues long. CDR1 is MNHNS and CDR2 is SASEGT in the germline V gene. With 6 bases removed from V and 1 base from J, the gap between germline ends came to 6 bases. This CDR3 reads CASRHSQETQYF. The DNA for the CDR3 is TGTGCCAGCAGGCACAGCCAAGAGACCCAGTACTTC.

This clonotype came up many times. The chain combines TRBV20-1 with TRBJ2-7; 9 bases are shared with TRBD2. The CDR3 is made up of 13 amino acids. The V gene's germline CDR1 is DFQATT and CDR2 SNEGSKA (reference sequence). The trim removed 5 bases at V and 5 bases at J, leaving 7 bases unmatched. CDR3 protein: CSALSGRFNEQYF. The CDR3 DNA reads TGCAGTGCTCTTAGCGGGAGATTCAACGAGCAGTACTTC.